The clone carrying this T cell receptor (beta chain) was counted ten times or more. Its antigen is not identified. Trimming removed 1 base from V and 4 bases from J, with 7 bases in between. Germline V gives CDR1 SGHTA, CDR2 FQGNSA. The CDR3 sequence is 13 residues long. The data were obtained in a study of T-cell reconstitution after alpha-beta-depleted transplantation in children. Findings of the study overall: Hyperexpanded clones declined; after one year, newly produced T cells mostly supplied diversity. Where some patients showed high TCRbeta diversity at day 60, it came from recipient T cells and thymic progenitors that had survived. Two months or so post-transplant, alpha-beta T cells reportedly derived from several hundred expanded graft clones.

As it was prepared, the TCRbeta library received unique molecular identifiers. MiXCR was run by TCRdb on the PCR reads, yielding one entry per CDR3 protein. The table shows about 110,000 distinct CDR3 sequences, with about 6.5% occurring only once. Sequences were derived from PBMCs, mostly from graft donor cells, sampled 360 days after TCRalphabeta/CD19-depleted stem cell transplant. The TCR comes from a male patient aged 2-15 years who had a stem cell transplant for acute lymphoblastic leukemia, so the T cells may come from the graft donor. The chain joins TRBV7-2 to TRBJ2-5; D gene uncertain. This chain's CDR3 is CASSLDPGETQYF. The DNA for the CDR3 is TGTGCCAGCAGCTTAGATCCCGGAGAGACCCAGTACTTC. Full variable domain (remainder filled in from reference TRBV7-2 and TRBJ2-5): GAGVSQSPSNKVTEKGKDVELRCDPISGHTALYWYRQSLGQGLEFLIYFQGNSAPDKSGLPSDRFSAERTGGSVSTLTIQRTQQEDSAVYLCASSLDPGETQYFGPGTRLLVL.